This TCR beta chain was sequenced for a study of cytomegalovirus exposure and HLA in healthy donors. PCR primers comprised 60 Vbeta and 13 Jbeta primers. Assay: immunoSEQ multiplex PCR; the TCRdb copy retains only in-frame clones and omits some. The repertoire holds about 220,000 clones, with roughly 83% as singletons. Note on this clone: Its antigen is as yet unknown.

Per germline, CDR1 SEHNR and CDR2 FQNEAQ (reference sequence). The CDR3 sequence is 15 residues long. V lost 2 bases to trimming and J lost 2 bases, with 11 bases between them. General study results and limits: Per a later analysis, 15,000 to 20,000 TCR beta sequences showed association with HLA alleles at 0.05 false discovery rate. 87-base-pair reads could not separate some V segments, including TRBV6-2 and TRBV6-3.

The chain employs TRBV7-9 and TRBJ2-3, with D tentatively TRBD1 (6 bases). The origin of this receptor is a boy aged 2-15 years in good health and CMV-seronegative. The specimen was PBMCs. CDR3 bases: TGTGCCAGCAGCTTAAATGGACAGACCACAGATACGCAGTATTTT. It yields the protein CASSLNGQTTDTQYF.